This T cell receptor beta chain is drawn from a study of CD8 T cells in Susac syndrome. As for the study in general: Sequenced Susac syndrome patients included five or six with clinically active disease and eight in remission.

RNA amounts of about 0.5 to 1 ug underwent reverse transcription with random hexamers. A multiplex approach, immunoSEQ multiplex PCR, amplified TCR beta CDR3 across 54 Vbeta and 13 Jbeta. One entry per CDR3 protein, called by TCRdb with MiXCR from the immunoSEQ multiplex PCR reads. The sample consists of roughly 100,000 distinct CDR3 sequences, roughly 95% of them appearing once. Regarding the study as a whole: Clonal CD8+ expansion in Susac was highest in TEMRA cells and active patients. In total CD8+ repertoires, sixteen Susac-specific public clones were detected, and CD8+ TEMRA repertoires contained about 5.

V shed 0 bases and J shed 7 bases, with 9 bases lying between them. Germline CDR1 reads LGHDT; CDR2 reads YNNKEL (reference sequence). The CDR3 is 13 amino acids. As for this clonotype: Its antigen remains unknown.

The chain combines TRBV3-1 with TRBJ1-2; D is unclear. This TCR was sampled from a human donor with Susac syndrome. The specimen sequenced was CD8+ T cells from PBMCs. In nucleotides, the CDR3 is TGTGCCAGCAGCCAAGACATCCTTAGTGGCTACACCTTC. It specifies CASSQDILSGYTF. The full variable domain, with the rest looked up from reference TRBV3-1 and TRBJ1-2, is DTAVSQTPKYLVTQMGNDKSIKCEQNLGHDTMYWYKQDSKKFLKIMFSYNNKELIINETVPNRFSPKSPDKAHLNLHINSLELGDSAVYFCASSQDILSGYTFGSGTRLTVV.